This T cell receptor (beta chain) was obtained from a study of blood T cell repertoires in COVID-19. For the study at large: PBMCs, B-cell-depleted T cells, or T cells were the source of the cDNA or gDNA that made up the material.

Methods used by the authors: Using reference gene primer amplification, nucleated cell counts were estimated. Clones were sequenced by immunoSEQ multiplex PCR, and TCRdb holds only the in-frame ones, with some missing. V, J and clone size derive from that table, while D and trimming were established from the DNA sequence. The top ten hold 6.2% of the sample, which has roughly 200,000 clones, approximately 85% seen once. CDR3 size: 12 residues. CDR1 SNHLY and CDR2 FYNNEI come from the germline V gene. Between the trimmed V and J ends, which lost 3 bases and 4 bases, there was a span of 7 bases. Everyone who took part was roughly 18 to 89 years old, and they came from about 23 US areas.

Sequencing was done on a sample of PBMCs or T cells enriched from blood (not recorded which). This TCR was sampled from a middle-aged man who had recovered from COVID-19. The chain recombines TRBV2 with TRBJ2-7; no clear D gene. CDR3 residues: CASSDWLYEQYF. CDR3 DNA: TGTGCCAGCAGTGATTGGCTTTACGAGCAGTACTTC.